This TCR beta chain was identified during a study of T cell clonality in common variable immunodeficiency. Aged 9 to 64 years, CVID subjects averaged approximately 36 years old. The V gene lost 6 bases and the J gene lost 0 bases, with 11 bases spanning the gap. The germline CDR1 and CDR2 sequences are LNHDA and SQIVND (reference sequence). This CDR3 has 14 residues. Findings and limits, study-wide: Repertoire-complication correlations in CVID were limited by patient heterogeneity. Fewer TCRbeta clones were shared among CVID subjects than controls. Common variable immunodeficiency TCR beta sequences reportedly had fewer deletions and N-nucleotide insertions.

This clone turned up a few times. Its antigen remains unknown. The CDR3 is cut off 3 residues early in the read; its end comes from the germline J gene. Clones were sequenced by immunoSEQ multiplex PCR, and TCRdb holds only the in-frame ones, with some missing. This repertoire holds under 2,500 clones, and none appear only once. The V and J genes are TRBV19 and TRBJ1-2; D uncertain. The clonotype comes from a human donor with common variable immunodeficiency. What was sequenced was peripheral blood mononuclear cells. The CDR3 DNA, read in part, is TGTGCCAGTAGGAGAGAGGTGGCTAACTATGGC. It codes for CASRREVANYG. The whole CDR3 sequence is CASRREVANYGYTF. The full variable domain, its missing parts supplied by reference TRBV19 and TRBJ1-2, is DGGITQSPKYLFRKEGQNVTLSCEQNLNHDAMYWYRQDPGQGLRLIYYSQIVNDFQKGDIAEGYSVSREKKESFPLTVTSAQKNPTAFYLCASRREVANYGYTFGSGTRLTVV.